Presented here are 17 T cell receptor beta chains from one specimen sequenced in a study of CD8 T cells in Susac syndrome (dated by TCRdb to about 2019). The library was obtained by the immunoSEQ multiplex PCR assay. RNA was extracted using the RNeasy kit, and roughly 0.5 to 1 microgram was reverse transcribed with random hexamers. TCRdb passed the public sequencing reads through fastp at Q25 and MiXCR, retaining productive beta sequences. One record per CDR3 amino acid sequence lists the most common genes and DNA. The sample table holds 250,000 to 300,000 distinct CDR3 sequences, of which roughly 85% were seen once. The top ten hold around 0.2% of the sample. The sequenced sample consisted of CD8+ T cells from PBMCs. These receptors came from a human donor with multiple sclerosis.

The CDR3 here is CASSFPPGTGANEQYF. The CDR3 DNA sequence: TGTGCCAGCAGCTTCCCGCCCGGGACAGGGGCCAACGAGCAGTACTTC. This chain uses TRBV7-9 with TRBJ2-7; 10 bases line up with TRBD1. V trimming: 3 bases; J trimming: 5 bases; junction bases outside the gene matches: 10. Germline loops: CDR1 SEHNR, CDR2 FQNEAQ (reference sequence). CDR3 length: 16 amino acids.

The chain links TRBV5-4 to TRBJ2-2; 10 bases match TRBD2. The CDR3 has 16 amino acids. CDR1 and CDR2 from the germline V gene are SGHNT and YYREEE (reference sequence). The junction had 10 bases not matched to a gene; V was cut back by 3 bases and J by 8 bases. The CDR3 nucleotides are TGTGCCAGCAGCTCTCCCATGACTAGCGGGTGGGGGGAGCTGTTTTTT. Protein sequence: CASSSPMTSGWGELFF. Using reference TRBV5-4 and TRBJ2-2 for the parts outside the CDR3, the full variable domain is ETGVTQSPTHLIKTRGQQVTLRCSSQSGHNTVSWYQQALGQGPQFIFQYYREEENGRGNFPPRFSGLQFPNYSSELNVNALELDDSALYLCASSSPMTSGWGELFFGEGSRLTVL.

CDR3 in DNA: TGTGCCAGCAGTCCGAGCGGTCCAGGGGGAGGTGAGACCCAGTACTTC. Its translation: CASSPSGPGGGETQYF. V usage is TRBV25-1 and J usage is TRBJ2-5; D might be TRBD1 (7 bases). The germline V gene has CDR1 MGHDK and CDR2 SYGVNS. This CDR3 contains 16 residues. Trimming left V 5 bases short and J 5 bases short, with 21 bases between.

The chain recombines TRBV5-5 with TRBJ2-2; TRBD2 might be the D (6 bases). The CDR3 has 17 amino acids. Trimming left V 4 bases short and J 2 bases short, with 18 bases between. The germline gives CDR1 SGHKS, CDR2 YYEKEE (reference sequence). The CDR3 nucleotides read TGTGCCAGCAGCCCCTTTTTAAGCGGGCCTAACACCGGGGAGCTGTTTTTT. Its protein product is CASSPFLSGPNTGELFF.

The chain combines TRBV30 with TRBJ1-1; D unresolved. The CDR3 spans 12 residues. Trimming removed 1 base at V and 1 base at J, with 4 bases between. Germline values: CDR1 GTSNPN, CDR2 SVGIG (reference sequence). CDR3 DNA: TGTGCCTGGAGTGCAGGGAACACTGAAGCTTTCTTT. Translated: CAWSAGNTEAFF.

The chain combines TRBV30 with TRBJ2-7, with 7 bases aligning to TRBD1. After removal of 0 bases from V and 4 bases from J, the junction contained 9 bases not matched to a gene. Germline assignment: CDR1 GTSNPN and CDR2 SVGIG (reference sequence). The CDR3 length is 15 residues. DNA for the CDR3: TGTGCCTGGAGTGTATTGCTACAGGGGTCTTACGAGCAGTACTTC. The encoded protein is CAWSVLLQGSYEQYF.

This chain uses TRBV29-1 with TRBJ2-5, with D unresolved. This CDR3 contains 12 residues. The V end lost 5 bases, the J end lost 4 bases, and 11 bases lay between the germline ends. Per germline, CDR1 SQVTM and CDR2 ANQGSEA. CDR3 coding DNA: TGCAGCGTTTTAGACCCTGGAGAGACCCAGTACTTC. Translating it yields CSVLDPGETQYF.

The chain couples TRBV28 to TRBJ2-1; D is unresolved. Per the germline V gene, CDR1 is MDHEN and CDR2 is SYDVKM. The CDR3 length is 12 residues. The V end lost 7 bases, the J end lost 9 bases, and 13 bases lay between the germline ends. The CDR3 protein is CASNDGLSEQFF. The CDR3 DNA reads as TGTGCCAGCAACGACGGGTTGTCTGAGCAGTTCTTC.

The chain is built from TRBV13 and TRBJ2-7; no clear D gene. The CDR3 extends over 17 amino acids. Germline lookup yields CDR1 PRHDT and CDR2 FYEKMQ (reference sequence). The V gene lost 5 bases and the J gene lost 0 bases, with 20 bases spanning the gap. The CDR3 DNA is TGTGCCAGCAGCCTGGGCGGAGAAGGCCCCAGCTCCTACGAGCAGTACTTC. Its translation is CASSLGGEGPSSYEQYF. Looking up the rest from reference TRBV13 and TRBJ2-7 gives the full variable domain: AAGVIQSPRHLIKEKRETATLKCYPIPRHDTVYWYQQGPGQDPQFLISFYEKMQSDKGSIPDRFSAQQFSDYHSELNMSSLELGDSALYFCASSLGGEGPSSYEQYFGPGTRLTVT.

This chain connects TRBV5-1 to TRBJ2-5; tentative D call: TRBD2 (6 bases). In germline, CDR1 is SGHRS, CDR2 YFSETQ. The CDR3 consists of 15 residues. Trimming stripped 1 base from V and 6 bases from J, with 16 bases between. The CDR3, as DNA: TGCGCCAGCAGCTTGAGGGACCGGGGGTTTCAGACCCAGTACTTC. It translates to CASSLRDRGFQTQYF. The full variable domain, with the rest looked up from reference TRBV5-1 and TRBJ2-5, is KAGVTQTPRYLIKTRGQQVTLSCSPISGHRSVSWYQQTPGQGLQFLFEYFSETQRNKGNFPGRFSGRQFSNSRSEMNVSTLELGDSALYLCASSLRDRGFQTQYFGPGTRLLVL.

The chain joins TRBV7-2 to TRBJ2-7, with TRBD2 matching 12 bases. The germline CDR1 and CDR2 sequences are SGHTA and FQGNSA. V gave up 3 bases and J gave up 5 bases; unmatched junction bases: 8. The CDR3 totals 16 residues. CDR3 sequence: CASSFGLAGIQHEQYF. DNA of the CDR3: TGTGCCAGCAGCTTCGGACTAGCGGGGATACAGCACGAGCAGTACTTC.

The CDR3 sequence: CASSFPFEATNEKLFF. In nucleotides, the CDR3 is TGTGCCAGCAGCTTCCCCTTCGAGGCAACTAATGAAAAACTGTTTTTT. The rearrangement uses TRBV5-8 and TRBJ1-4; D remains unclear. Germline CDR1 is SGHTS and CDR2 is YDEGEE. Trimming cost V 2 bases and J 0 bases, with 11 bases left between them. This CDR3 is built from 16 residues. The full variable domain, completed using reference TRBV5-8 and TRBJ1-4, is EAGVTQSPTHLIKTRGQQATLRCSPISGHTSVYWYQQALGLGLQFLLWYDEGEERNRGNFPPRFSGRQFPNYSSELNVNALELEDSALYLCASSFPFEATNEKLFFGSGTQLSVL.

The CDR3 DNA sequence: TGTGCCAGCAGCTCCCTGACCCGTGGGAGCCCCTACGAGCAGTACTTC. Its protein is CASSSLTRGSPYEQYF. The chain has TRBV7-9 and TRBJ2-7, with a weak D call TRBD2 (5 bases). V lost 4 bases to trimming and J lost 2 bases, with 18 bases between them. Germline CDR1 SEHNR, CDR2 FQNEAQ (reference sequence). The CDR3 has 16 amino acids.

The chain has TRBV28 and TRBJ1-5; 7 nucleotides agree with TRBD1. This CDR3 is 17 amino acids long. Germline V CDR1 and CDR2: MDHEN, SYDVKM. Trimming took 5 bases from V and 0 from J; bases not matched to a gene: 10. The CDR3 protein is CASSGGTVGYSNQPQHF. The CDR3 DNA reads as TGTGCCAGCAGTGGCGGGACAGTGGGATATAGCAATCAGCCCCAGCATTTT.

The CDR3 coding sequence is TGCGCCAGCAGCCAAGAAGGCCCCCCCACTAGCGGGGCCTACAATGAGCAGTTCTTC. It is translated as CASSQEGPPTSGAYNEQFF. The V gene is TRBV4-3, the J gene TRBJ2-1, with 10 bases matching TRBD2. CDR1 is LGHNA, CDR2 YSLEER, per germline. Trimming cost V 0 bases and J 2 bases; bases outside gene matches: 10. The CDR3 loop spans 19 amino acids.

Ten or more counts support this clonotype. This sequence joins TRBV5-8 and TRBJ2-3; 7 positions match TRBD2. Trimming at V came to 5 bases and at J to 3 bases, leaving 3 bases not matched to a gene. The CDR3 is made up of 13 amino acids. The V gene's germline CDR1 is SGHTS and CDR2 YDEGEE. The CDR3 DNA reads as TGTGCCAGCAGGGCGGGAGTAACAGATACGCAGTATTTT. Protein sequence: CASRAGVTDTQYF.

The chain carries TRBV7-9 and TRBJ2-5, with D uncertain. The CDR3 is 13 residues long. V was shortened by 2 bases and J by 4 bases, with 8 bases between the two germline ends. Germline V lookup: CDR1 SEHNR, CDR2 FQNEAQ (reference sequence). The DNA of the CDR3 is TGTGCCAGCAGCTTATCAGCTCCAGAGACCCAGTACTTC. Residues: CASSLSAPETQYF. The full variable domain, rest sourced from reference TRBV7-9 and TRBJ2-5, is DTGVSQNPRHKITKRGQNVTFRCDPISEHNRLYWYRQTLGQGPEFLTYFQNEAQLEKSRLLSDRFSAERPKGSFSTLEIQRTEQGDSAMYLCASSLSAPETQYFGPGTRLLVL.